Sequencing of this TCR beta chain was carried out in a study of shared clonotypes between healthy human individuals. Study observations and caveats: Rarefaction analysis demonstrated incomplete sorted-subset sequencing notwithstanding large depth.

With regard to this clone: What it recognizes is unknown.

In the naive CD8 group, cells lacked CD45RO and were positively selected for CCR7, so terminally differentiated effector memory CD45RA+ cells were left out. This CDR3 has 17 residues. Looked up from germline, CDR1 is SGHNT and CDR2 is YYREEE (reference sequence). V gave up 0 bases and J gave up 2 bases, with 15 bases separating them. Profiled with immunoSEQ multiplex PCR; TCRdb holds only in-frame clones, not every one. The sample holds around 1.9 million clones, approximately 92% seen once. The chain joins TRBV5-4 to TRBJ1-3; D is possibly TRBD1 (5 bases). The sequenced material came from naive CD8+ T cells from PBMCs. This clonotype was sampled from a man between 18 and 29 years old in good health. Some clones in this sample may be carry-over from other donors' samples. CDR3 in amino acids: CASSLAPGIHPGNTIYF. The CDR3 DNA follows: TGTGCCAGCAGCTTGGCCCCAGGGATTCACCCTGGAAACACCATATATTTT. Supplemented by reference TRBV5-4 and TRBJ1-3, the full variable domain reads ETGVTQSPTHLIKTRGQQVTLRCSSQSGHNTVSWYQQALGQGPQFIFQYYREEENGRGNFPPRFSGLQFPNYSSELNVNALELDDSALYLCASSLAPGIHPGNTIYFGEGSWLTVV.